This TCR beta chain is drawn from a study of radiation and T cells in renal cell carcinoma. Data came from immunoSEQ multiplex PCR; TCRdb stores just in-frame clones and leaves some out. In the table there are about 150,000 clones, roughly 86% of which are singletons. Time point in this sample: blood 2 weeks post-SBRT. Treatment here: 15 Gy SBRT to primary tumor, nephrectomy 4 weeks later. Blood was sampled at baseline, 2 weeks and 4 weeks after SBRT. Regarding this clone: Its antigen is undetermined.

Study-level findings and limits: Top tumor clonotypes rose in blood 2 weeks post-radiation, then contracted.

The CDR3 has 15 residues. Trimming removed 0 bases at V and 0 bases at J, with 8 bases between. In germline, CDR1 is MNHEY, CDR2 SVGAGI. The sequence was obtained from a woman aged 50 to 65 with renal cell carcinoma. The sequencing used blood, collected from a patient whose treatment included radiotherapy and nephrectomy. This chain links TRBV6-5 with TRBJ2-5; maybe TRBD1 (5 bases). In nucleotides, the CDR3 is TGTGCCAGCAGTTACTCGACAGTGTACCAAGAGACCCAGTACTTC. Its translation is CASSYSTVYQETQYF.